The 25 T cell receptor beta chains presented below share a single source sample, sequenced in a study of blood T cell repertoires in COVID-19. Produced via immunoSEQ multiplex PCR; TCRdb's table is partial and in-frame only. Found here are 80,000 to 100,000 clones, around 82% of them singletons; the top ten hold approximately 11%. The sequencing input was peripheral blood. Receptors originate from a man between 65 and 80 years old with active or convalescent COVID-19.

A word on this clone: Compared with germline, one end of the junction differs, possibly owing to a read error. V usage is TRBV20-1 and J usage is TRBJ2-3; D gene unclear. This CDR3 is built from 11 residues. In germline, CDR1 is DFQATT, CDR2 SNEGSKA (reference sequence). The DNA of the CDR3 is TGCAGTGCATCAGTGGCCCTAAGCGAGCATTTT. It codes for CSASVALSEHF.

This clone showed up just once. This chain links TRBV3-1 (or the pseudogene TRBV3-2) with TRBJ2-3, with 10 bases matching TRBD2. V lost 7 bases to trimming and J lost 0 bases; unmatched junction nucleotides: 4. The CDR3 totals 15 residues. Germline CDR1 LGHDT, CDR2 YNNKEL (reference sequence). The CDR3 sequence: CASNSGGSSTDTQYF. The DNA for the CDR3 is TGTGCCAGCAATAGCGGGGGGTCTAGCACAGATACGCAGTATTTT.

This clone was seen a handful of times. CDR3 amino acids: CASSSNWNEQFF. Written as DNA, the CDR3 is TGTGCCAGCAGTTCTAACTGGAATGAGCAGTTCTTC. The V gene is TRBV11-1, the J gene TRBJ2-1, with D hard to call. This CDR3 has 12 residues. Trimming took off 6 bases at V and 7 bases at J, with 10 bases between the two ends. Germline V CDR1 and CDR2: SGHAT, FQDESV (reference sequence). Combining the CDR3 with reference TRBV11-1 and TRBJ2-1 gives the whole variable domain EAEVAQSPRYKITEKSQAVAFWCDPISGHATLYWYRQILGQGPELLVQFQDESVVDDSQLPKDRFSAERLKGVDSTLKIQPAELGDSAMYLCASSSNWNEQFFGPGTRLTVL.

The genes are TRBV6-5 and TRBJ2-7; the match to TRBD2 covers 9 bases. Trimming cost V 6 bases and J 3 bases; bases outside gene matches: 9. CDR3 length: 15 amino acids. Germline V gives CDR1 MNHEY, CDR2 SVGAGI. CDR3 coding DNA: TGTGCCAGCAGGCCCGGCGGGGGGGCGGGCTACGAGCAGTACTTC. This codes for CASRPGGGAGYEQYF.

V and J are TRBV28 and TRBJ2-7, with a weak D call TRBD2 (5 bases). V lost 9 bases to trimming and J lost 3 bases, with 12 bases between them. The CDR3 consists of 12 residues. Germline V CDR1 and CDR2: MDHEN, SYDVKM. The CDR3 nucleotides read TGTGCCAGTAATCGACGGGACTACGAGCAGTACTTC. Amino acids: CASNRRDYEQYF. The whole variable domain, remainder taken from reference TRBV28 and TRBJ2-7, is DVKVTQSSRYLVKRTGEKVFLECVQDMDHENMFWYRQDPGLGLRLIYFSYDVKMKEKGDIPEGYSVSREKKERFSLILESASTNQTSMYLCASNRRDYEQYFGPGTRLTVT.

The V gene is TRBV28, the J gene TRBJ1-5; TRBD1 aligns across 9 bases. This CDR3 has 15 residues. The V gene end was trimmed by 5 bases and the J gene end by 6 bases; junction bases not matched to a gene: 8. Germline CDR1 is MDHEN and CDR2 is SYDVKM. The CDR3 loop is CASSNGQGSVQPQHF. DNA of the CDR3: TGTGCCAGCAGTAACGGACAGGGGTCGGTTCAGCCCCAGCATTTT.

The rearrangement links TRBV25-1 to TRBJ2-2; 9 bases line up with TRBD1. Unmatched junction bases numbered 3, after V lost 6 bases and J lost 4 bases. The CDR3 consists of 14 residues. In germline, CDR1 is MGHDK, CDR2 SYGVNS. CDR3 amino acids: CASRGQGRTGELFF. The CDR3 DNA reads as TGTGCCAGCAGAGGACAGGGGCGCACCGGGGAGCTGTTTTTT.

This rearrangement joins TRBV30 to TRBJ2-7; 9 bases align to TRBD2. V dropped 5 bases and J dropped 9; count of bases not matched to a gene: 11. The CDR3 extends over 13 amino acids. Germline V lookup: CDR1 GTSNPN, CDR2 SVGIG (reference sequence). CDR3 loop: CAWGAGGSSGQYF. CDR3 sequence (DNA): TGTGCCTGGGGAGCGGGGGGCTCCTCCGGGCAGTACTTC.

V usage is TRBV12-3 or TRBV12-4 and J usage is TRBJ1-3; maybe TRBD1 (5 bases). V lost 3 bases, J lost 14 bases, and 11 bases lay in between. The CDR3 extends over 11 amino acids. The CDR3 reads CASSFNGHLYF. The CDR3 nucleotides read TGTGCCAGCAGTTTTAATGGACATCTATATTTT.

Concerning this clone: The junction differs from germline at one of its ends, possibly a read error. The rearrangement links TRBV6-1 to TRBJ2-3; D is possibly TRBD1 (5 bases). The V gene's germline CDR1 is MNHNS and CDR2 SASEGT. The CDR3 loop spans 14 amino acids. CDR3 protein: CASREGAETDTQYF. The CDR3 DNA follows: TGTGCCAGCAGAGAAGGGGCTGAGACAGATACGCAGTATTTT.

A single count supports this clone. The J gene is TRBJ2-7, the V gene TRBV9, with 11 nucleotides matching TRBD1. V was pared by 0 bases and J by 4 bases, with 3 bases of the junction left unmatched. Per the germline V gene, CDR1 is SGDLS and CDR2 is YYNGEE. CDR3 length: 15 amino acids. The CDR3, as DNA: TGTGCCAGCAGCGTAGCGGGGGACAGGGGGTACGAGCAGTACTTC. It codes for CASSVAGDRGYEQYF.

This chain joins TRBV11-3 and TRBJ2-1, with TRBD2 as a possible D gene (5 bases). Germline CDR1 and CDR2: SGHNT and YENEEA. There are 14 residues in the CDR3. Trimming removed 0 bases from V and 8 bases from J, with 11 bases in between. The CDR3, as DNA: TGTGCCAGCAGCTTAGATATGGGCGGGTATGAGCAGTTCTTC. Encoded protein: CASSLDMGGYEQFF.

The CDR3: CASSAGLAGRNEQFF. CDR3 in DNA: TGCGCCAGCAGCGCGGGACTAGCGGGTAGGAATGAGCAGTTCTTC. V and J are TRBV10-1 and TRBJ2-1; 12 bases agree with TRBD2. The germline V gene has CDR1 WNHNN and CDR2 SYGVQD (reference sequence). The CDR3 has 15 residues. Germline trimming cut 6 bases from V and 7 bases from J; bases unmatched to any gene: 7.

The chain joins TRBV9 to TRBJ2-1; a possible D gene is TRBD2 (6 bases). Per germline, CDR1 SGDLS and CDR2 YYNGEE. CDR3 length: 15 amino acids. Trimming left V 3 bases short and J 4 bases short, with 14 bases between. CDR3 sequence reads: CASSEEGYPYNEQFF. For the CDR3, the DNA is TGTGCCAGCAGCGAGGAGGGCTACCCTTACAATGAGCAGTTCTTC.

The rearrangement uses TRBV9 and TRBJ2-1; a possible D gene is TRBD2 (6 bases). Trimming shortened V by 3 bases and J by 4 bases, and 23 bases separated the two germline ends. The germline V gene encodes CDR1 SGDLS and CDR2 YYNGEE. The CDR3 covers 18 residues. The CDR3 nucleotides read TGTGCCAGCAGCGCCTCGTCACCGGGACTTGCGTCATACAATGAGCAGTTCTTC. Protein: CASSASSPGLASYNEQFF.

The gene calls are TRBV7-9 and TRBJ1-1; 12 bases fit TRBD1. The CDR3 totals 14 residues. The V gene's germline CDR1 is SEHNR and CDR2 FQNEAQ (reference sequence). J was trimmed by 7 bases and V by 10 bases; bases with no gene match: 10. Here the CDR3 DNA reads TGTGCCACGGTGGGACAGGGGGCAGTAGGTGAAGCTTTCTTT. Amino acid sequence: CATVGQGAVGEAFF.

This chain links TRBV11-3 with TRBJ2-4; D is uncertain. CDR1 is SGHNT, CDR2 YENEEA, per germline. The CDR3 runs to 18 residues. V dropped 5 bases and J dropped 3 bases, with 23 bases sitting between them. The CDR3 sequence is CASSPRPPGRFVKNIQYF. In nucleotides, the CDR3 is TGTGCCAGCAGCCCTCGACCGCCAGGAAGGTTTGTCAAAAACATTCAGTACTTC.

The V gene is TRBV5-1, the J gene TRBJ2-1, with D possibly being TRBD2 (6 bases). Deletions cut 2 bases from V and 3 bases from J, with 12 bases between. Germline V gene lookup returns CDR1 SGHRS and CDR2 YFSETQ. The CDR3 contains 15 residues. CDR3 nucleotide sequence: TGCGCCAGCAGCTTAGACGGGGGAAACTACAATGAGCAGTTCTTC. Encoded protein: CASSLDGGNYNEQFF.

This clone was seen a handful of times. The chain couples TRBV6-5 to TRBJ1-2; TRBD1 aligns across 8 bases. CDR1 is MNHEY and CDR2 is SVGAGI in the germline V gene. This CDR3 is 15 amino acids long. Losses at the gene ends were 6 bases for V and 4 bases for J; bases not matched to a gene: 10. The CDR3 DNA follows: TGTGCCAGCAGAAACTTGGGACAGGCCTTCTATGGCTACACCTTC. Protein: CASRNLGQAFYGYTF.

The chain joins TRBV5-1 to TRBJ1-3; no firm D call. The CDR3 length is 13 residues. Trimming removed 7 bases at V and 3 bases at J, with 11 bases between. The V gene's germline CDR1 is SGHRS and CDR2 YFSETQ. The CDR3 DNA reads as TGCGCCAGCGCTCCGACTAGTGGAAACACCATATATTTT. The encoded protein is CASAPTSGNTIYF.

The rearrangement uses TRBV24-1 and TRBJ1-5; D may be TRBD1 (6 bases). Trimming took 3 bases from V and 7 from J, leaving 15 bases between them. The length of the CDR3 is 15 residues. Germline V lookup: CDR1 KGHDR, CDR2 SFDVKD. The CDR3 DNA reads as TGTGCCACCAGTGATCAACTACAGGGATGGCAGCCCCAGCATTTT. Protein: CATSDQLQGWQPQHF.

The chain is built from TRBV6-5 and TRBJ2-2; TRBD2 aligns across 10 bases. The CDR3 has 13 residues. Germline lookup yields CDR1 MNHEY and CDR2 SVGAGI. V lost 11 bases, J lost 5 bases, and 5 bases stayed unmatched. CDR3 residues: CAAKREGTGELFF. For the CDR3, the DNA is TGTGCCGCTAAGCGGGAGGGAACCGGGGAGCTGTTTTTT.

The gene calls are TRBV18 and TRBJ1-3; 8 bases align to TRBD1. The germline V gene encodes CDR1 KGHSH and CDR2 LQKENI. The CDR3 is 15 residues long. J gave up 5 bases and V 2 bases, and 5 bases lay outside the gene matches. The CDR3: CASSPGQGWRNTIYF. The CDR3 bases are TGTGCCAGCTCACCAGGACAGGGCTGGAGAAACACCATATATTTT.

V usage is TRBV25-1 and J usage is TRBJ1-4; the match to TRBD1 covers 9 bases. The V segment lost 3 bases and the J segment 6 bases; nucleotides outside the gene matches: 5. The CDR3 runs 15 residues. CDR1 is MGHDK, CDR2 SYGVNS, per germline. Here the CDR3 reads CASSDRQGGDEKLFF. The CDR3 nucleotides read TGTGCCAGCAGTGACCGACAGGGGGGTGATGAAAAACTGTTTTTT. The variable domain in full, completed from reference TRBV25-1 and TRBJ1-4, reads EADIYQTPRYLVIGTGKKITLECSQTMGHDKMYWYQQDPGMELHLIHYSYGVNSTEKGDLSSESTVSRIRTEHFPLTLESARPSHTSQYLCASSDRQGGDEKLFFGSGTQLSVL.

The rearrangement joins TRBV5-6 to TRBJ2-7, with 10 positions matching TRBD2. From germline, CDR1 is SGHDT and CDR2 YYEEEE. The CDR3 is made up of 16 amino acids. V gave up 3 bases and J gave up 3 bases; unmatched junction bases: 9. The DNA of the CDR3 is TGTGCCAGCAGCTCTACCGGACTAGCGGCCGACTACGAGCAGTACTTC. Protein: CASSSTGLAADYEQYF.